The clone carrying this T cell receptor beta chain was seen more than once but under ten times. These data are taken from a study of early T cells in non-severe SARS-CoV-2 infection. Overall study context: The sequenced material was bulk RNA from unsorted whole blood, and its chains were unpaired.

CDR1 is SGHRS, CDR2 YFSETQ, per germline. CDR3 length: 15 amino acids. J lost 1 base, V lost 4 bases, and 6 bases had no gene match. Unique molecular identifiers were added to individual cDNA molecules. TCRdb recomputed calls from the 5' RACE reads with MiXCR, one row per CDR3 protein. The sample records under 95,000 distinct CDR3 sequences, approximately 12% being singletons. The chain joins TRBV5-1 to TRBJ2-7; 9 bases line up with TRBD1. Sequenced material: whole blood. The TCR sequence derives from an adult who was a healthcare worker with PCR-confirmed SARS-CoV-2 infection or an uninfected control (not recorded which). For the CDR3, the DNA is TGCGCCAGCAGCCCCTACAGGGGGCATTCCTACGAGCAGTACTTC. Its protein is CASSPYRGHSYEQYF.